A selection of T cell receptor beta chains follows, all from one sample in a study of T cell responses to AZD1222 COVID-19 vaccine. Assay: immunoSEQ multiplex PCR; the TCRdb copy retains only in-frame clones and omits some. The table shows about 79,000 clones, with 80% occurring only once. The sample consisted of peripheral blood, taken on day 0 of AZD1222 vaccination. Source of these receptors: an adult in good health. Each CDR3 is given with its conserved first and last residue. D genes are given only for firm matches. Clone size is shown for a subset of rows, as once, few, many or a class of expanded clone.

J gene,clone size,V gene,D gene,CDR3 protein,CDR3 DNA
TRBJ1-1,-,TRBV24-1,-,CATSGGIGNTEAFF,TGTGCCACCAGTGGTGGGATCGGAAACACTGAAGCTTTCTTT
TRBJ2-5,-,TRBV5-1,TRBD1,CASSYSGTGDPYQETQYF,TGCGCCAGCAGTTATTCCGGGACAGGGGACCCGTACCAAGAGACCCAGTACTTC
TRBJ1-2,few,TRBV6-4,-,CASSDGTPYGYTF,TGTGCCAGCAGTGACGGGACACCGTATGGCTACACCTTC
TRBJ1-3,-,TRBV6-5,TRBD1,CASSYPDRESGNTIYF,TGTGCCAGCAGTTACCCGGACAGGGAGTCTGGAAACACCATATATTTT
TRBJ2-3,-,TRBV7-2,-,CASRGGRPDTQYF,TGTGCCAGCAGAGGGGGGCGGCCAGATACGCAGTATTTT
TRBJ2-7,-,TRBV3-1/TRBV3-2,TRBD2,CASSQNPGLAGAYEQYF,TGTGCCAGCAGCCAAAACCCGGGACTAGCGGGAGCCTACGAGCAGTACTTC
TRBJ2-7,-,TRBV19,-,CASRSARAPDSEQYF,TGTGCCAGTCGATCTGCAAGGGCACCCGACAGCGAGCAGTACTTC
TRBJ2-2,-,TRBV4-1,-,CASSLALGRLFF,TGCGCCAGCAGCCTAGCCTTGGGACGGCTGTTTTTT
TRBJ1-4,-,TRBV2,-,CASRVGTNEKLFF,TGTGCCAGCAGGGTAGGAACTAATGAAAAACTGTTTTTT
TRBJ1-2,-,TRBV4-1,-,CASSQDPSGTEYGYTF,TGCGCCAGCAGCCAAGATCCGTCAGGGACTGAATATGGCTACACCTTC
TRBJ2-1,-,TRBV12-2,-,CANRTSDNEQFF,TGTGCAAATCGGACTAGTGACAATGAGCAGTTCTTC
TRBJ1-2,-,TRBV28,-,CASGPPGGYTF,TGTGCCAGCGGTCCCCCCGGTGGCTACACCTTC
TRBJ1-1,-,TRBV21-1,-,CASSKVCPRMNTEAFF,TGTGCCAGCAGCAAAGTTTGCCCGAGAATGAACACTGAAGCTTTCTTT
TRBJ2-3,-,TRBV28,TRBD1,CASSLKQTGMDTQYF,TGTGCCAGCAGTTTAAAACAGACAGGGATGGATACGCAGTATTTT
TRBJ1-4,-,TRBV12-3/TRBV12-4,TRBD1,CASSDRGYEKLFF,TGTGCCAGCAGTGACAGGGGATATGAAAAACTGTTTTTT
TRBJ2-1,-,TRBV20-1,-,CSASSVSEQFF,TGCAGTGCTAGTAGTGTCAGTGAGCAGTTCTTC
TRBJ1-5,-,TRBV12-3/TRBV12-4,-,CASSLTGPQHF,TGTGCCAGCAGCCTGACAGGTCCCCAGCATTTT
TRBJ1-3,-,TRBV19,-,CASRDNSGNTIYF,TGTGCCAGTAGGGATAACTCTGGAAACACCATATATTTT
TRBJ2-1,-,TRBV19,-,CASSIRGRELQYNEQFF,TGTGCCAGTAGTATAAGGGGGCGGGAGCTTCAATACAATGAGCAGTTCTTC
TRBJ1-1,-,TRBV3-1/TRBV3-2,-,CASSPLGRPNTEAFF,TGTGCCAGCAGCCCCCTGGGCAGGCCGAACACTGAAGCTTTCTTT
TRBJ2-1,-,TRBV3-1/TRBV3-2,TRBD2,CASSPGLVYDEQFF,TGTGCCAGCAGCCCAGGACTAGTGTACGATGAGCAGTTCTTC
TRBJ1-1,-,TRBV19,-,CASSIDPGAGAEAFF,TGTGCCAGTAGTATTGACCCGGGGGCCGGGGCTGAAGCTTTCTTT
TRBJ2-6,-,TRBV28,-,CASTTSGANVLTF,TGTGCCAGTACTACCTCTGGGGCCAACGTCCTGACTTTC
TRBJ1-3,-,TRBV11-2,-,CASSLEPGNTIYF,TGTGCCAGCAGCTTAGAACCTGGAAACACCATATATTTT
TRBJ1-5,-,TRBV10-2,TRBD1,CASTGTGGLSQPQHF,TGCGCCAGCACCGGGACAGGGGGGTTAAGTCAGCCCCAGCATTTT
TRBJ1-1,-,TRBV7-9,TRBD1,CASSSPGQGEAFF,TGTGCCAGCAGCTCCCCGGGACAGGGTGAAGCTTTCTTT
TRBJ1-2,-,TRBV19,TRBD1,CASNPTGGDYGYTF,TGTGCCAGTAATCCGACAGGGGGCGACTATGGCTACACCTTC
TRBJ2-7,-,TRBV7-8,-,CASSLASGEQYF,TGTGCCAGCAGCTTAGCGTCAGGCGAGCAGTACTTC
TRBJ2-7,-,TRBV6-5,TRBD1,CASRGQGYYEQYF,TGTGCCAGCAGAGGACAGGGTTACTACGAGCAGTACTTC
TRBJ1-4,-,TRBV19,-,CASSIPRLGEKLFF,TGTGCCAGTAGTATCCCAAGGCTCGGTGAAAAACTGTTTTTT
TRBJ2-7,-,TRBV7-3,TRBD1,CASSVRTGATYEQYF,TGTGCCAGCAGCGTAAGGACAGGGGCTACCTACGAGCAGTACTTC
TRBJ1-5,few,TRBV6-5,-,CASSLPTLPPQHF,TGTGCCAGCAGTCTCCCCACCTTACCGCCCCAGCATTTT
TRBJ2-6,-,TRBV19,TRBD1,CASSARTGSSGANVLTF,TGTGCCAGTAGTGCCCGGACAGGGAGCTCTGGGGCCAACGTCCTGACTTTC
TRBJ1-1,-,TRBV28,-,CASSLDRSRRRAFF,TGTGCCAGCAGTTTAGACAGGTCGAGGAGGCGAGCTTTCTTT
TRBJ2-4,-,TRBV19,-,CASSIMGNLLAKNIQYF,TGTGCCAGTAGTATTATGGGGAATCTTCTTGCCAAAAACATTCAGTACTTC
TRBJ2-7,-,TRBV12-3/TRBV12-4,-,CASSRTGYEQYF,TGTGCCAGCAGCCGAACAGGGTACGAGCAGTACTTC
TRBJ1-1,-,TRBV25-1,TRBD1,CASSPKTGQNLGAFF,TGTGCCAGCAGTCCCAAGACAGGGCAAAATTTGGGAGCTTTCTTT
TRBJ2-7,-,TRBV2,TRBD2,CASSLAGGSYEQYF,TGTGCCAGCAGCTTAGCGGGGGGCTCCTACGAGCAGTACTTC
TRBJ1-1,-,TRBV6-5,-,CASSYRWANTEAFF,TGTGCCAGCAGTTACAGGTGGGCCAACACTGAAGCTTTCTTT
TRBJ2-6,-,TRBV5-1,TRBD1,CASSGTAVLGGANVLTF,TGCGCCAGCAGCGGGACAGCGGTCCTAGGGGGGGCCAACGTCCTGACTTTC
TRBJ2-7,-,TRBV30,TRBD2,CAWTRTSGLYEQYF,TGTGCCTGGACAAGGACTAGCGGCCTCTACGAGCAGTACTTC
TRBJ1-1,once,TRBV10-1,TRBD1,CASSHRDRGSLNTEAFF,TGCGCCAGCAGTCATCGGGACAGGGGGTCGCTGAACACTGAAGCTTTCTTT
TRBJ1-3,-,TRBV27,TRBD1,CASTDRGSLWISGNTIYF,TGTGCCAGCACGGACAGGGGAAGCTTATGGATCTCTGGAAACACCATATATTTT
TRBJ1-6,once,TRBV5-8,-,CASSLTRPGDNSPLHF,TGTGCCAGCAGCTTGACGAGACCCGGGGATAATTCACCCCTCCACTTT
TRBJ1-5,-,TRBV28,-,CASSLLPNNQPQHF,TGTGCCAGCAGTTTATTGCCAAACAATCAGCCCCAGCATTTT
TRBJ2-3,-,TRBV2,-,CASSLSMDSDTQYF,TGTGCCAGCAGTCTGAGTATGGACTCAGATACGCAGTATTTT
TRBJ1-3,-,TRBV28,-,CASGRENTIYF,TGTGCCAGTGGGAGGGAAAACACCATATATTTT